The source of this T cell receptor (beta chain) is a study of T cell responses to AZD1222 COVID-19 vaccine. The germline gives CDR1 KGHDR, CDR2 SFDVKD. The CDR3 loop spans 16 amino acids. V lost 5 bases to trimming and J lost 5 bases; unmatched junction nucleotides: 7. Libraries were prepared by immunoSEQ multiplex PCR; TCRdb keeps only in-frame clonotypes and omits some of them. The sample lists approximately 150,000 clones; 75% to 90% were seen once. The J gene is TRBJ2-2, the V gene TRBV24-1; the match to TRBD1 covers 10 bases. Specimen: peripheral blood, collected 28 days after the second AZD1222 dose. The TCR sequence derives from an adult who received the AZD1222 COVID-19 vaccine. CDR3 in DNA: TGTGCCACCAGTGGACTAGGGACAGGGGAAACCGGGGAGCTGTTTTTT. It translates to CATSGLGTGETGELFF.